Below, 23 T cell receptor beta chains from the same sample are listed, as sequenced in a study of blood T cells in healthy people across ages. Next came a second PCR, run for about 7 to 11 cycles, which used a sample-barcoded 5' primer along with a J-beta primer mix. From the 5' RACE reads, TCRdb called clonotypes with MiXCR, one entry per CDR3 protein. The profile shows 650,000 or so distinct CDR3 sequences, more than 45% of them singletons. Sequenced input: blood. These receptors were collected from a woman over 75 in good health.

V and J are TRBV11-1 and TRBJ1-2; 7 nucleotides agree with TRBD1. The length of the CDR3 is 13 residues. Germline loops: CDR1 SGHAT, CDR2 FQDESV (reference sequence). V lost 3 bases to trimming and J lost 8 bases; unmatched junction nucleotides: 6. The CDR3 spells CASSFQQGKGYTF. CDR3 bases: TGTGCCAGCAGCTTCCAACAGGGGAAGGGCTACACCTTC.

The chain carries TRBV7-9 and TRBJ2-1; the match to TRBD2 covers 14 bases. The J call may be mistaken, given a closer DNA end match to TRBJ2-7. CDR3 length equals 18 residues. The germline CDR1 and CDR2 sequences are SEHNR and FQNEAQ (reference sequence). The DNA for the CDR3 is TGTGCCAGCAGCTACCTGCCTGGACTAGCGGGAGGAGGAAATGAGCAGTACTTC. It yields the protein CASSYLPGLAGGGNEQYF.

As concerns this clonotype: Being one base from a much bigger clone, this may be a read error. This rearrangement joins TRBV7-3 to TRBJ2-3; TRBD2 agrees at 10 bases. Germline assignment: CDR1 SGHTA and CDR2 FQGTGA. The V segment lost 4 bases and the J segment 2 bases; nucleotides outside the gene matches: 6. The CDR3 covers 16 residues. The CDR3 region is CASSSRTSGATDTQYF. As DNA, the CDR3 is TGTGCCAGCAGCTCCCGGACTAGCGGCGCCACAGATACGCAGTATTTT.

The count of this clonotype is one. This sequence joins TRBV20-1 and TRBJ2-5; 7 nucleotides align to TRBD2. The J call may be in error: the DNA end matches TRBJ2-7 better. Germline assignment: CDR1 DFQATT and CDR2 SNEGSKA (reference sequence). The CDR3 spans 15 residues. Written as DNA, the CDR3 is TGCAGTGCGAAACTGCCGCTAACTAGCGCCCACGAGCAGTACTTC. Its translation: CSAKLPLTSAHEQYF.

V gene TRBV20-1 combines with J gene TRBJ2-5, with unresolved D. The V end was cut by 3 bases, the J end by 2 bases, with 4 bases between. The CDR3 loop spans 11 amino acids. In germline, CDR1 is DFQATT, CDR2 SNEGSKA (reference sequence). CDR3 loop: CSARAQETQYF. As DNA, the CDR3 is TGCAGTGCTAGGGCACAAGAGACCCAGTACTTC.

A word on this clonotype: This may stem from a read error, because a much larger clone lies one nucleotide away. This is likely a read error, given that the CDR3 carries no conserved phenylalanine or tryptophan at its end. This sequence joins TRBV5-1 and TRBJ2-1, with a possible D match to TRBD2 (6 bases). V was trimmed by 0 bases and J by 3 bases, leaving 13 bases between them. Germline V CDR1 and CDR2: SGHRS, YFSETQ. The CDR3 totals 16 residues. CDR3 region: CASSLGGTGYYNEQFL. In DNA form, the CDR3 reads TGCGCCAGCAGCTTGGGTGGGACTGGGTACTACAATGAGCAGTTCTTA.

The chain employs TRBV3-1 and TRBJ2-2; D is unclear. Between the trimmed V and J ends, which lost 1 base and 8 bases, there was a span of 8 bases. Germline V gene data show CDR1 as LGHDT and CDR2 as YNNKEL (reference sequence). CDR3 length: 13 residues. The chain's CDR3 is CASSQVLTGELFF. CDR3 in DNA: TGTGCCAGCAGCCAAGTGTTAACGGGGGAGCTGTTTTTT.

This clonotype came up many times. The chain joins TRBV10-3 to TRBJ1-1; no clear D gene. V shed 4 bases and J shed 1 base, with 7 bases lying between them. Germline V gene sequence: CDR1 ENHRY, CDR2 SYGVKD. The CDR3 is 13 residues long. CDR3: CAISGQENTEAFF. The DNA of the CDR3 is TGTGCCATCAGTGGGCAGGAGAACACTGAAGCTTTCTTT.

This clonotype was seen only once. The chain joins TRBV9 to TRBJ2-3, with TRBD2 identical over 9 bases. The CDR3 runs 16 residues. Unmatched junction bases numbered 3, after V lost 1 base and J lost 0 bases. From germline, CDR1 is SGDLS and CDR2 YYNGEE. The CDR3 bases are TGTGCCAGCAGCGTAAAAGCGGGGGGCAGCACAGATACGCAGTATTTT. Translation: CASSVKAGGSTDTQYF. The variable domain in full, completed from reference TRBV9 and TRBJ2-3, reads DSGVTQTPKHLITATGQRVTLRCSPRSGDLSVYWYQQSLDQGLQFLIQYYNGEERAKGNILERFSAQQFPDLHSELNLSSLELGDSALYFCASSVKAGGSTDTQYFGPGTRLTVL.

A word on this clonotype: At one end the junction does not follow the germline gene, possibly because of a read error. V is TRBV7-6 and J is TRBJ2-7; D ambiguous. This CDR3 comprises 15 residues. Germline V CDR1 and CDR2: SGHVS, FNYEAQ. The CDR3, as DNA: TGTGCCAGCAGCTTAAATTACCAGTCCCCCCACGAGGAGTACTTC. Its translation is CASSLNYQSPHEEYF.

This clonotype was recorded a few times. The rearrangement links TRBV27 to TRBJ1-4; D is unclear. CDR1 MNHEY and CDR2 SMNVEV come from the germline V gene (reference sequence). The CDR3 runs 11 residues. Trimming pared 6 bases from V and 8 bases from J, leaving 7 bases between. The CDR3 sequence is CASRGYEKLFF. The CDR3 region has the DNA TGTGCCAGCAGGGGGTACGAAAAACTGTTTTTT.

This clonotype was seen only once. Given a much more abundant clone one base away, this may be a read error. The genes are TRBV21-1 and TRBJ2-3; the table's D call of TRBD2 was not tested on the DNA. TRBV21-1 is reported as a pseudogene. The CDR3 runs 16 residues. The CDR3 region has the DNA TGTGCCAGCAGCCTACTGCGGGACGGCAGCACAGATACGCGGTATTTT. Translating gives CASSLLRDGSTDTRYF.

In its sample, this clonotype was seen once. In nucleotides, the CDR3 is TGTGCCAGCAGCTGGACAGGGCGGGCAGATACGCAGTATTTT. Translation: CASSWTGRADTQYF. This sequence joins TRBV7-9 and TRBJ2-3; 8 bases map to TRBD1. The V segment lost 4 bases and the J segment 4 bases; nucleotides outside the gene matches: 4. The CDR3 length is 14 residues. Germline-derived CDR1 and CDR2 are SEHNR and FQNEAQ (reference sequence). Together with reference TRBV7-9 and TRBJ2-3, the CDR3 gives the full variable domain: DTGVSQNPRHKITKRGQNVTFRCDPISEHNRLYWYRQTLGQGPEFLTYFQNEAQLEKSRLLSDRFSAERPKGSFSTLEIQRTEQGDSAMYLCASSWTGRADTQYFGPGTRLTVL.

The chain has TRBV20-1 and TRBJ2-7; TRBD2 matches at 7 bases. The J call may be faulty, since TRBJ2-5 better matches the DNA end. Germline assignment: CDR1 DFQATT and CDR2 SNEGSKA (reference sequence). CDR3 size: 13 residues. Here the CDR3 DNA reads TGCAGTGCTAGAGGAGTGGGGGGGGAGACCCAGTACTTC. Translated, it gives CSARGVGGETQYF.

This clonotype was counted between two and nine times. The chain is built from TRBV5-1 and TRBJ2-3; 8 bases align to TRBD2. This CDR3 is 14 amino acids long. The J segment lost 4 bases and the V segment lost 0 bases, leaving 1 base of the junction unmatched. Per the germline V gene, CDR1 is SGHRS and CDR2 is YFSETQ. Here the CDR3 DNA reads TGCGCCAGCAGCTTGGTGCGGGGGGCAGATACGCAGTATTTT. Translated, it gives CASSLVRGADTQYF.

V is TRBV7-2 and J is TRBJ2-3; D remains unclear. This CDR3 is 15 amino acids long. Trimming took 7 bases from V and 1 from J, leaving 15 bases between them. Germline assignment: CDR1 SGHTA and CDR2 FQGNSA. CDR3 in amino acids: CASTIGQARTDTQYF. CDR3 DNA: TGTGCCAGCACTATAGGTCAAGCCCGCACAGATACGCAGTATTTT. The full variable domain, in which reference TRBV7-2 and TRBJ2-3 provide the parts outside the CDR3, is GAGVSQSPSNKVTEKGKDVELRCDPISGHTALYWYRQSLGQGLEFLIYFQGNSAPDKSGLPSDRFSAERTGGSVSTLTIQRTQQEDSAVYLCASTIGQARTDTQYFGPGTRLTVL.

This clonotype was picked up a small number of times. This chain uses TRBV13 with TRBJ2-3; a weak D match, TRBD1 (6 bases). Trimming removed 2 bases at V and 6 bases at J, with 12 bases between. Germline CDR1 and CDR2: PRHDT and FYEKMQ (reference sequence). The length of the CDR3 is 14 residues. The CDR3: CASSLRGFEDTQYF. CDR3 nucleotide sequence: TGTGCCAGCAGCTTAAGGGGGTTCGAGGATACGCAGTATTTT.

Many counts were recorded for this clonotype. The chain joins TRBV5-1 to TRBJ2-7; 7 nucleotides align to TRBD1. The V and J ends lost 3 bases and 0 bases, in that order; junction bases with no gene match: 3. Germline loops: CDR1 SGHRS, CDR2 YFSETQ. The CDR3 totals 14 residues. The CDR3 coding sequence is TGCGCCAGCAGCTCAACAGGGGTCTCCTACGAGCAGTACTTC. Translated, it gives CASSSTGVSYEQYF. Together with reference TRBV5-1 and TRBJ2-7, the CDR3 gives the full variable domain: KAGVTQTPRYLIKTRGQQVTLSCSPISGHRSVSWYQQTPGQGLQFLFEYFSETQRNKGNFPGRFSGRQFSNSRSEMNVSTLELGDSALYLCASSSTGVSYEQYFGPGTRLTVT.

This clonotype occurred a few times. This chain connects TRBV12-3 or TRBV12-4 to TRBJ2-2, with a weak D call TRBD2 (6 bases). V dropped 6 bases and J dropped 6 bases, with 11 bases sitting between them. CDR3 size: 13 residues. The CDR3 DNA follows: TGTGCCAGCAGGCAGGGAGGCGCCGGGGAGCTGTTTTTT. Amino acids: CASRQGGAGELFF.

The table lists this clonotype with many counts. This chain uses TRBV28 with TRBJ2-7; no definite D call. Germline V gives CDR1 MDHEN, CDR2 SYDVKM. Trimming removed 6 bases from V and 3 bases from J, with 9 bases in between. CDR3 size: 12 residues. As DNA, the CDR3 is TGTGCCAGCAGCACCGGTTACTACGAGCAGTACTTC. Protein product: CASSTGYYEQYF.

The CDR3 loop reads CASSKVDRPYEQYF. CDR3 DNA: TGTGCCAGCAGCAAAGTTGACAGACCCTACGAGCAGTACTTC. The chain uses TRBV21-1 and TRBJ2-5; the D call in the table, TRBD1, was not verified against the DNA. The better agreement between TRBJ2-7 and the DNA end casts doubt on the J call. TRBV21-1 represents a pseudogene. This CDR3 is 14 amino acids long.

The V and J genes are TRBV5-4 and TRBJ1-6, with TRBD1 as a possible D gene (5 bases). Trimming shortened V by 4 bases and J by 10 bases, and 18 bases separated the two germline ends. This CDR3 region has 15 residues. Germline CDR1 reads SGHNT; CDR2 reads YYREEE (reference sequence). Here the CDR3 reads CASSPARQGGSPLHF. The DNA of the CDR3 is TGTGCCAGCAGCCCGGCCCGGCAGGGCGGGTCACCCCTCCACTTT.

This clonotype was seen more than once but under ten times. The chain employs TRBV25-1 and TRBJ2-7; possible D gene TRBD2, 5 bases. From germline, CDR1 is MGHDK and CDR2 SYGVNS. The CDR3 has 15 amino acids. Trimming took 5 bases from V and 7 from J, leaving 21 bases between them. The CDR3 here is CASSFTPSGYNEQYF. The DNA of the CDR3 is TGTGCCAGCAGTTTCACTCCATCGGGGTACAATGAGCAGTACTTC.